This TCR beta chain was identified during a study of T-cell reconstitution after alpha-beta-depleted transplantation in children. General study points: Recipient T cells and thymic progenitors that survived gave rise to the high TCRbeta diversity observed at day 60 in some patients. Among T cells one year after transplant, newly produced cells accounted for most counts and diversity. About two months after transplant, alpha-beta T cells reportedly came from several hundred expanded graft clones.

The TCRbeta library was prepared with unique molecular identifiers. TCRdb recomputed calls from the PCR reads with MiXCR, one row per CDR3 protein. This table has about 400,000 distinct CDR3 sequences, 16% appearing once. For this clonotype: What it binds is unknown.

The CDR3 runs 12 residues. Trimming took 1 base from V and 5 from J, leaving 3 bases between them. CDR1 is ENHRY and CDR2 is SYGVKD in the germline V gene. Sample: PBMCs, mostly from graft donor cells, taken 360 days after TCRalphabeta/CD19-depleted stem cell transplant. The V call is TRBV10-3, the J call TRBJ2-1; D call uncertain. The clonotype originates from a boy under three years old who had a stem cell transplant for Wiskott-Aldrich syndrome, so the T cells may come from the graft donor. CDR3 region: CAISEWNNEQFF. For the CDR3, the DNA is TGTGCCATCAGTGAGTGGAACAATGAGCAGTTCTTC.